The source of this TCR beta chain is a study of blood T cell repertoires in COVID-19. About the study: Samples of COVID-19 (acute and convalescent) were obtained from the United States, Italy and Spain. From T cells, B-cell-depleted T cells, or PBMCs came the material, which was cDNA or gDNA.

Trimming took off 2 bases at V and 4 bases at J, with 12 bases between the two ends. CDR3 length: 14 residues. Germline CDR1 is MNHEY and CDR2 is SVGEGT. Methods used by the authors: Reference gene primer amplification gave nucleated cell count estimates. TCRdb's table, derived via immunoSEQ multiplex PCR, lists solely in-frame clones and lacks some. The DNA gave D and trimming, while V, J and clone size come from that table. This table holds roughly 65,000 clones, 85% found once. This clonotype originated in a woman aged 80 or over with active or convalescent COVID-19. The chain has TRBV6-2 or TRBV6-3 and TRBJ2-7; D remains unclear. The source material was peripheral blood. The CDR3: CASSYGSARYEQYF. The CDR3 nucleotides are TGTGCCAGCAGTTACGGGTCAGCGCGGTACGAGCAGTACTTC.